This T cell receptor beta chain originates from a study of T cell changes during pregnancy in multiple sclerosis. The CDR3 is 15 residues long. CDR1 is SGDLS, CDR2 YYNGEE, per germline. Trimming cost V 4 bases and J 2 bases; bases outside gene matches: 9. Using immunoSEQ multiplex PCR, the repertoire was profiled, and TCRdb retains in-frame clones only, with some absent. The table shows 38,000 or so clones, with nearly 90% occurring only once. This receptor was identified in a female donor with multiple sclerosis, enrolled in a pregnancy study. The V gene is TRBV9, the J gene TRBJ2-7; 7 bases map to TRBD1. This specimen consisted of CD4+ T cells from peripheral blood mononuclear cells, obtained in the second trimester of pregnancy. In DNA form, the CDR3 reads TGTGCCAGCAGCCCCACAGGGGTGATGACCTACGAGCAGTACTTC. Amino acids: CASSPTGVMTYEQYF.